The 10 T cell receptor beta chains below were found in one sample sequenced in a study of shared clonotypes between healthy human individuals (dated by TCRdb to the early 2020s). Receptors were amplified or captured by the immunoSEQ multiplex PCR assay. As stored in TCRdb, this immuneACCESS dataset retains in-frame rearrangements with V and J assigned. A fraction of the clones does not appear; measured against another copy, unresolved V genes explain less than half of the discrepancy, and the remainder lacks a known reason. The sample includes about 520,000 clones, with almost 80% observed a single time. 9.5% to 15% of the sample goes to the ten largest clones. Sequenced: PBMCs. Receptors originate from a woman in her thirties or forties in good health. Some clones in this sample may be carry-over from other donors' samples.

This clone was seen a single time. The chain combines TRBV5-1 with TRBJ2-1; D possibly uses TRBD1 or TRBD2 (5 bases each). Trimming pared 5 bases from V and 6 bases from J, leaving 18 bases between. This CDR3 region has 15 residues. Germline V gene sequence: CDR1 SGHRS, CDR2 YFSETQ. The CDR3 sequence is CASRFGAGSANEQFF. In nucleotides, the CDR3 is TGCGCCAGCAGGTTCGGGGCAGGGTCAGCCAATGAGCAGTTCTTC.

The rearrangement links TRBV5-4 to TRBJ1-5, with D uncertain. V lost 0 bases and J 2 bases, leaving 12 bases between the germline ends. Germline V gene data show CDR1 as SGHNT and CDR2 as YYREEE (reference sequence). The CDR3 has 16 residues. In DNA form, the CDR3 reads TGTGCCAGCAGCTTGGATGGAGGCAGCCGCAATCAGCCCCAGCATTTT. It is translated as CASSLDGGSRNQPQHF.

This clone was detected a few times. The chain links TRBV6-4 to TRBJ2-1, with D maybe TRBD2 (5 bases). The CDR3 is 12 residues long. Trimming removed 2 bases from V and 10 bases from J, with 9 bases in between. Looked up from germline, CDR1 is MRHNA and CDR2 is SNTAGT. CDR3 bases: TGTGCCAGCAGTGACAACCAGCGGGAGCAGTTCTTC. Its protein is CASSDNQREQFF.

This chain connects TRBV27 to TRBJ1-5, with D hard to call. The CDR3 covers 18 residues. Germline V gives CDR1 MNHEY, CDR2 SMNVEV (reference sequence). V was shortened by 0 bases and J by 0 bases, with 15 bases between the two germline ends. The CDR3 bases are TGTGCCAGCAGTTTATCAGGGTGGGCTAGAGATAGCAATCAGCCCCAGCATTTT. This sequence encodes CASSLSGWARDSNQPQHF.

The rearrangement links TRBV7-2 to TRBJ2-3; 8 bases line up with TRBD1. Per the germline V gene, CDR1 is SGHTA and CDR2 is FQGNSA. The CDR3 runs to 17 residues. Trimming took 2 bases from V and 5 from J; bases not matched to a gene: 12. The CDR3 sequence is CASSLYRAGGYGDTQYF. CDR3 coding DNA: TGTGCCAGCAGCTTATATCGTGCAGGGGGCTATGGAGATACGCAGTATTTT.

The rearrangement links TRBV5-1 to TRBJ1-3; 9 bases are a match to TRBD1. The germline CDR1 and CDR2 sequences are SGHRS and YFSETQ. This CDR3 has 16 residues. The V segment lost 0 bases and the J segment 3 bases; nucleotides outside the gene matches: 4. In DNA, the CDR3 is TGCGCCAGCAGCTTGGTTCCGGGACAGGGTGGAAACACCATATATTTT. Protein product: CASSLVPGQGGNTIYF.

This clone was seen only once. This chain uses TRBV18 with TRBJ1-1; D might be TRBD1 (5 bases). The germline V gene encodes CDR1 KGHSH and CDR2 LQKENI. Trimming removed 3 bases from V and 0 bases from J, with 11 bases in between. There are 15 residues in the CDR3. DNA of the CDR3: TGTGCCAGCTCACCGGAATTGGGGCTGAACACTGAAGCTTTCTTT. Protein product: CASSPELGLNTEAFF.

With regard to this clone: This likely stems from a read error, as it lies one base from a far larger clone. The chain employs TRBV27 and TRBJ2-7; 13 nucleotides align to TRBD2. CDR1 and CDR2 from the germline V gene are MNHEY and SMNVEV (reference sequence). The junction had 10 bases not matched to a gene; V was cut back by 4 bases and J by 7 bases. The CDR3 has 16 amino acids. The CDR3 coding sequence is TGTGCCAGCAGTTCGAAACTAGCGGGAGGGCTGGGTGAGCAGTACTTC. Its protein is CASSSKLAGGLGEQYF.

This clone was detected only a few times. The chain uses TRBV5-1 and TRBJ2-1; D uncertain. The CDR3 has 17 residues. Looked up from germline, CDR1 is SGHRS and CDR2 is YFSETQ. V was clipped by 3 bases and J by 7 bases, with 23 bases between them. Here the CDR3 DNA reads TGCGCCAGCAGCTCGGATCCCCGGGCCTATAATGGGAATGAGCAGTTCTTC. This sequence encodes CASSSDPRAYNGNEQFF.

The CDR3 spells CASSQDQGRATGTQYF. For the CDR3, the DNA is TGTGCCAGCAGCCAAGATCAGGGAAGAGCCACGGGTACGCAGTATTTT. The J gene is TRBJ2-3, the V gene TRBV14; D might be TRBD1 (5 bases). With 0 bases removed from V and 8 bases from J, the gap between germline ends came to 18 bases. The germline CDR1 and CDR2 sequences are SGHDN and FVKESK. The CDR3 totals 16 residues.